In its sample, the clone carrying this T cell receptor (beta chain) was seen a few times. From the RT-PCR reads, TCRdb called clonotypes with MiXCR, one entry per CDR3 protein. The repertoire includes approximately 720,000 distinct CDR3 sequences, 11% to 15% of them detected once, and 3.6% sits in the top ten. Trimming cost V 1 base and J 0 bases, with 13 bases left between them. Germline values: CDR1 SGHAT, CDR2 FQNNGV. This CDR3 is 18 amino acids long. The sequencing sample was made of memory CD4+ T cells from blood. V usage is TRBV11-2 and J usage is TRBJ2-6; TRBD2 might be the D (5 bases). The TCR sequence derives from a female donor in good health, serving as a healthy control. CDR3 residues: CASSLVWRADSGANVLTF. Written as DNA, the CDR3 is TGTGCCAGCAGCTTAGTCTGGCGGGCGGACTCTGGGGCCAACGTCCTGACTTTC.